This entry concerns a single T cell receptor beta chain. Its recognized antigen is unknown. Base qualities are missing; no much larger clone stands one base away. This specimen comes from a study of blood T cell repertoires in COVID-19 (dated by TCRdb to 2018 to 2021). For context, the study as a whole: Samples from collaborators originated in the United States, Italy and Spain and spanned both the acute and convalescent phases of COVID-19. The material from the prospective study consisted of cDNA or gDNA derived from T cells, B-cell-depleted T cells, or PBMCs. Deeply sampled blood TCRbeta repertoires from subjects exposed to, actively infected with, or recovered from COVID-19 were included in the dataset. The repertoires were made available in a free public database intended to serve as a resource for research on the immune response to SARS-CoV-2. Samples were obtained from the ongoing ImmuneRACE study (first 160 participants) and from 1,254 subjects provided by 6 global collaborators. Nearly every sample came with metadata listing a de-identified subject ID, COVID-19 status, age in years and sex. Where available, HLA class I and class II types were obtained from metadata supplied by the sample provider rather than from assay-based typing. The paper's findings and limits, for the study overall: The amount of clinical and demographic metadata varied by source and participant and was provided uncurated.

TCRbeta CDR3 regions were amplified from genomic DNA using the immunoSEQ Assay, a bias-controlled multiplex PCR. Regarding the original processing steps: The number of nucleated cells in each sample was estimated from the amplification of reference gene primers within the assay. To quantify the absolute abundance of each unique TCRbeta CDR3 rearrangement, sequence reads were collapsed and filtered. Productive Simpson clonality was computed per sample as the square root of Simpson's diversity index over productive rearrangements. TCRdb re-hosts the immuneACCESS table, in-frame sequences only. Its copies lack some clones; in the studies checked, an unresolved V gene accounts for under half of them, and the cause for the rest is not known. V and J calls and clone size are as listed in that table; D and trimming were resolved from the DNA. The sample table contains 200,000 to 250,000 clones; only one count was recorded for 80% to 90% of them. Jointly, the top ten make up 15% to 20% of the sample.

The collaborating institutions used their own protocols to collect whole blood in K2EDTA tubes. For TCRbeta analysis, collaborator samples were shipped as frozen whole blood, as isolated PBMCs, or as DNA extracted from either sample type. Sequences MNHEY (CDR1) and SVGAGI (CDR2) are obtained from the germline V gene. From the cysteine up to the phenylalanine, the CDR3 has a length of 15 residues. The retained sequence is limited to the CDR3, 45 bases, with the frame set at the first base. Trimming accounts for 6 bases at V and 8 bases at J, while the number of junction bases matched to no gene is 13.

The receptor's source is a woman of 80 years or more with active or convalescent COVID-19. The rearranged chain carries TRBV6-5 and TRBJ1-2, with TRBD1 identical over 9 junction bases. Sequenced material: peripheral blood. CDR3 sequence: CASSKLQGARGGYTF. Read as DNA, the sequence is TGTGCCAGCAGCAAGCTACAGGGGGCAAGGGGCGGCTACACCTTC.